The 28 T cell receptor beta chains given below trace back to one sample, sequenced in a study of control samples from healthy donors and cancer patients. Some clones are missing from TCRdb's copy, which holds only in-frame ones; the method was immunoSEQ multiplex PCR. The sample includes around 110,000 clones, 75% to 90% of them seen just once. Sequencing input: PBMCs. Source of these receptors: a woman between 50 and 59 years old with colorectal cancer.

The CDR3 bases are TGTGCCAGTAGTATAAATGGGCAGGCCGCTGCCGGCAAAAACATTCAGTACTTC. Protein sequence: CASSINGQAAAGKNIQYF. J is TRBJ2-4 and V is TRBV19; D is unresolved. Trimming stripped 2 bases from V and 3 bases from J, with 20 bases between. The germline CDR1 and CDR2 sequences are LNHDA and SQIVND (reference sequence). This CDR3 region has 18 residues.

This chain connects TRBV19 to TRBJ1-2; 7 positions match TRBD1. V dropped 9 bases and J dropped 0; count of bases not matched to a gene: 16. In germline, CDR1 is LNHDA, CDR2 SQIVND (reference sequence). The CDR3 covers 17 residues. The CDR3 is CASNFPFGTEANYGYTF. The DNA for the CDR3 is TGTGCCAGCAACTTCCCCTTCGGGACAGAAGCTAACTATGGCTACACCTTC.

The chain has TRBV10-3 and TRBJ1-2; no clear D. The length of the CDR3 is 13 residues. Trimming took off 0 bases at V and 6 bases at J, with 8 bases between the two ends. Looked up from germline, CDR1 is ENHRY and CDR2 is SYGVKD. The CDR3 here is CAISESTLDGYTF. CDR3 sequence (DNA): TGTGCCATCAGTGAGTCCACGTTAGATGGCTACACCTTC.

The chain employs TRBV7-8 and TRBJ1-1; D ambiguous. Trimming cost V 5 bases and J 12 bases, with 19 bases left between them. Germline loops: CDR1 SGHVS, CDR2 FQNEAQ. The CDR3 sequence is 13 residues long. CDR3 loop: CASSKNRVEGSFF. The CDR3 nucleotides read TGTGCCAGCAGCAAAAACCGGGTCGAGGGTTCTTTCTTT.

The CDR3 is CASSLVVTPNSPLHF. The CDR3 coding sequence is TGTGCCAGCAGCTTAGTGGTGACGCCAAATTCACCCCTCCACTTT. This chain joins TRBV7-8 and TRBJ1-6, with D hard to call. Germline loops: CDR1 SGHVS, CDR2 FQNEAQ. The CDR3 has 15 residues. V was cut by 1 base and J by 7 bases, with 11 bases left in between.

The chain combines TRBV30 with TRBJ2-5; D gene ambiguous. CDR3 size: 17 residues. The germline V and J ends were trimmed by 2 bases and 1 base, with 20 bases remaining between them. Germline V gene data show CDR1 as GTSNPN and CDR2 as SVGIG (reference sequence). CDR3 DNA: TGTGCCTGGAGTAAACCCCTGTCACAATTCGTCCAAGAGACCCAGTACTTC. As protein: CAWSKPLSQFVQETQYF.

This chain links TRBV6-5 with TRBJ1-2; the D gene is possibly TRBD1 (6 bases). V lost 3 bases and J 4 bases, leaving 18 bases between the germline ends. CDR1 MNHEY and CDR2 SVGAGI come from the germline V gene. This CDR3 contains 16 residues. CDR3 sequence: CASSYQTQGQAYGYTF. As DNA, the CDR3 is TGTGCCAGCAGTTATCAAACGCAGGGACAAGCCTATGGCTACACCTTC.

The chain joins TRBV2 to TRBJ1-1, with D unresolved. Germline V gives CDR1 SNHLY, CDR2 FYNNEI. V shed 5 bases and J shed 0 bases, with 10 bases lying between them. This CDR3 region has 14 residues. For the CDR3, the DNA is TGTGCCAGCAGTTGGCGAGGTATGAACACTGAAGCTTTCTTT. It translates to CASSWRGMNTEAFF.

DNA of the CDR3: TGTGCCAGCAGTGAAGCGAGTGGGACTAGCGGAAAGCAGTACTTC. Translating it yields CASSEASGTSGKQYF. The J gene is TRBJ2-7, the V gene TRBV6-1, with TRBD2 matching 11 bases. The CDR3 is made up of 15 amino acids. J was trimmed by 8 bases and V by 0 bases; bases with no gene match: 6. Looked up from germline, CDR1 is MNHNS and CDR2 is SASEGT.

The chain links TRBV6-2 or TRBV6-3 to TRBJ2-7, with D uncertain. Germline V lookup: CDR1 MNHEY, CDR2 SVGEGT. V lost 0 bases to trimming and J lost 3 bases, with 6 bases between them. This CDR3 has 13 residues. The CDR3 sequence: CASSYSRSYEQYF. In DNA, the CDR3 is TGTGCCAGCAGTTACTCGCGGAGCTACGAGCAGTACTTC.

This chain joins TRBV20-1 and TRBJ2-3; a possible D gene is TRBD1 (6 bases). The CDR3 loop spans 11 amino acids. Trimming shortened V by 6 bases and J by 5 bases, and 9 bases separated the two germline ends. Germline lookup yields CDR1 DFQATT and CDR2 SNEGSKA (reference sequence). The CDR3 DNA reads TGCAGTGCCCTAGGGGGAGATACGCAGTATTTT. Its translation: CSALGGDTQYF.

The J gene is TRBJ2-7, the V gene TRBV6-1; 7 nucleotides agree with TRBD2. The trim removed 4 bases at V and 5 bases at J, leaving 14 bases unmatched. Germline V gene lookup returns CDR1 MNHNS and CDR2 SASEGT. The CDR3 runs 16 residues. The CDR3 nucleotides read TGTGCCAGCAGTGGGGGGAGGGTTAGGGGATTCAACGAGCAGTACTTC. This translates into CASSGGRVRGFNEQYF.

The chain uses TRBV2 and TRBJ1-2; D uncertain. The germline V gene encodes CDR1 SNHLY and CDR2 FYNNEI. The CDR3 is made up of 13 amino acids. V was pared by 4 bases and J by 4 bases, with 10 bases between. The CDR3 DNA reads TGTGCCAGCAGTGCAATGGACGTCTATGGCTACACCTTC. It translates to CASSAMDVYGYTF.

The chain links TRBV29-1 to TRBJ2-3; no clear D gene. Germline V gene lookup returns CDR1 SQVTM and CDR2 ANQGSEA. CDR3 length: 10 amino acids. With 7 bases removed from V and 5 bases from J, the gap between germline ends came to 7 bases. In DNA form, the CDR3 reads TGCAGCGGGGAACAAGATACGCAGTATTTT. Translation: CSGEQDTQYF.

The chain is built from TRBV5-1 and TRBJ2-7; TRBD1 or TRBD2 may be the D gene (5 bases each). Between the trimmed V and J ends, which lost 4 bases and 5 bases, there was a span of 16 bases. Germline CDR1 and CDR2: SGHRS and YFSETQ. The CDR3 has 14 amino acids. CDR3 residues: CASSIGSWGNEQYF. The DNA of the CDR3 is TGCGCCAGCAGCATAGGTTCGTGGGGGAACGAGCAGTACTTC.

The chain has TRBV5-1 and TRBJ1-3, with D uncertain. CDR1 SGHRS and CDR2 YFSETQ come from the germline V gene. Trimming removed 4 bases at V and 7 bases at J, with 12 bases between. CDR3 size: 13 residues. CDR3 DNA: TGCGCCAGCAGCGAGGGCACGAGTAACACCATATATTTT. It codes for CASSEGTSNTIYF.

The V call is TRBV5-6, the J call TRBJ1-2; possibly TRBD1 for D (6 bases). The CDR3 length is 18 residues. Germline CDR1 reads SGHDT; CDR2 reads YYEEEE. Trimming removed 0 bases at V and 1 base at J, with 19 bases between. The CDR3 DNA reads TGTGCCAGCAGCTTGGGACTCCGGGGGCGAGGGGATAACTATGGCTACACCTTC. Its translation is CASSLGLRGRGDNYGYTF.

The chain has TRBV5-3 and TRBJ2-7, with D perhaps TRBD1 or TRBD2 (5 bases each). TRBV5-3 is an ORF for which the function is uncertain. The CDR3 contains 13 residues. The ends were cut back, 4 bases at V and 3 bases at J, with 11 bases in the middle. The CDR3 sequence is CARSGSRDYEQYF. DNA of the CDR3: TGTGCCAGAAGCGGGAGCAGGGACTACGAGCAGTACTTC.

This clone was picked up one time. V usage is TRBV11-2 and J usage is TRBJ2-1; TRBD2 matches at 7 bases. The CDR3 sequence is 16 residues long. Germline CDR1 SGHAT, CDR2 FQNNGV. V shed 5 bases and J 0 bases; nucleotides not matched to a gene: 7. The CDR3 here is CASSPRTGGSYNEQFF. Here the CDR3 DNA reads TGTGCCAGCAGCCCCCGGACGGGGGGCTCCTACAATGAGCAGTTCTTC.

As regards this clone: The junction does not match germline at one end; this may be a read error. This rearrangement joins TRBV29-1 to TRBJ2-7; D remains unclear. The CDR3 is 11 residues long. Per germline, CDR1 SQVTM and CDR2 ANQGSEA. The CDR3: CSVEVAGEQYF. CDR3 bases: TGCAGCGTAGAAGTGGCAGGCGAGCAGTACTTC.

The DNA for the CDR3 is TGTGCCAGCAGTGCCCTACAGGGGATAAGCAATCAGCCCCAGCATTTT. This sequence encodes CASSALQGISNQPQHF. V usage is TRBV6-1 and J usage is TRBJ1-5; TRBD1 agrees at 7 bases. V lost 4 bases and J lost 1; bases outside the gene matches: 7. This CDR3 region has 16 residues. Germline V gene sequence: CDR1 MNHNS, CDR2 SASEGT.

The chain carries TRBV10-3 and TRBJ2-1, with 8 bases lining up with TRBD2. Trimming cost V 3 bases and J 8 bases; bases outside gene matches: 6. Germline V gene sequence: CDR1 ENHRY, CDR2 SYGVKD. This CDR3 has 14 amino acids. The CDR3 sequence: CAISDREGLDEQFF. The CDR3 DNA is TGTGCCATCAGTGACCGGGAGGGCCTCGATGAGCAGTTCTTC.

The table lists this clone with a count of one. This sequence joins TRBV6-5 and TRBJ2-1; maybe TRBD2 (6 bases). Germline V gives CDR1 MNHEY, CDR2 SVGAGI. This CDR3 contains 15 residues. Between the trimmed V and J ends, which lost 3 bases and 6 bases, there was a span of 15 bases. The CDR3 protein is CASSYGGIEVNEQFF. The CDR3 nucleotides read TGTGCCAGCAGTTATGGAGGGATTGAGGTCAATGAGCAGTTCTTC.

This clone was detected once. The sample contains more than one DNA sequence encoding this CDR3. The V call is TRBV28, the J call TRBJ2-5; 7 bases align to TRBD1. The V and J ends lost 9 bases and 3 bases, in that order; junction bases with no gene match: 4. This CDR3 has 12 amino acids. The germline CDR1 and CDR2 sequences are MDHEN and SYDVKM. The CDR3 reads CASRTGEETQYF. CDR3 nucleotide sequence: TGTGCCAGTAGGACAGGAGAAGAGACCCAGTACTTC.

J is TRBJ2-7 and V is TRBV20-1; no reliable D call. CDR1 is DFQATT, CDR2 SNEGSKA, per germline (reference sequence). V was clipped by 8 bases and J by 0 bases, with 8 bases between them. The CDR3 runs to 11 residues. CDR3 sequence: CSPSNSYEQYF. CDR3 in DNA: TGCAGTCCTTCAAACTCCTACGAGCAGTACTTC.

This clone was observed a few times. The J gene is TRBJ2-7, the V gene TRBV10-3; D possibly corresponds to TRBD2 (6 bases). Germline CDR1 reads ENHRY; CDR2 reads SYGVKD. The CDR3 is made up of 13 amino acids. V gave up 10 bases and J gave up 2 bases, with 15 bases separating them. The CDR3 DNA follows: TGTGCCACCGCCGACACGGGAGCCTACGAGCAGTACTTC. Translating gives CATADTGAYEQYF.

This rearrangement joins TRBV14 to TRBJ1-2; D uncertain. CDR1 and CDR2 from the germline V gene are SGHDN and FVKESK. V lost 0 bases and J lost 4, with 9 bases in between. The CDR3 is 14 residues long. The CDR3 spells CASSQDVAAYGYTF. The DNA for the CDR3 is TGTGCCAGCAGCCAAGATGTCGCAGCCTATGGCTACACCTTC.

The table lists this clone with a few counts. This chain joins TRBV6-1 and TRBJ1-1, with 8 nucleotides matching TRBD1. After removal of 2 bases from V and 4 bases from J, the junction contained 6 bases not matched to a gene. Germline V lookup: CDR1 MNHNS, CDR2 SASEGT. CDR3 length equals 15 residues. The CDR3 spells CASSETRGRGTEAFF. The CDR3 DNA follows: TGTGCCAGCAGTGAAACCAGGGGGCGCGGCACTGAAGCTTTCTTT.